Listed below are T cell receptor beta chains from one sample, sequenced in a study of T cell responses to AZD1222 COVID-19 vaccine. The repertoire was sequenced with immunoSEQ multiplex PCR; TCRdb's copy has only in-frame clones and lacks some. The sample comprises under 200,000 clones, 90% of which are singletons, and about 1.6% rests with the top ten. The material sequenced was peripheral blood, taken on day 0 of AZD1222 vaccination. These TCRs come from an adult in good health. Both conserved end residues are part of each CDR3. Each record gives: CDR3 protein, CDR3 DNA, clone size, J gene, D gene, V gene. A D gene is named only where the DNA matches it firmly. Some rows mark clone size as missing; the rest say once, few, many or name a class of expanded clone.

CASSHDRVYNEQFF | TGCGCCAGCAGTCACGACAGGGTCTACAATGAGCAGTTCTTC | NA | TRBJ2-1 | TRBD1 | TRBV10-1
CASSPGRLNTEAFF | TGTGCCAGTAGCCCTGGACGGCTGAACACTGAAGCTTTCTTT | NA | TRBJ1-1 | NA | TRBV19
CASSSGYHEQYF | TGCGCCAGCAGCTCAGGGTACCACGAGCAGTACTTC | NA | TRBJ2-7 | NA | TRBV5-1
CASSQWTSGGTGELFF | TGTGCCAGCAGTCAATGGACTAGCGGGGGCACCGGGGAGCTGTTTTTT | once | TRBJ2-2 | TRBD2 | TRBV27
CASSTPGGQNEAFF | TGTGCCAGCAGCACTCCCGGGGGACAGAATGAAGCTTTCTTT | NA | TRBJ1-1 | TRBD1 | TRBV5-5
CAWSPRERSPLHF | TGTGCCTGGAGCCCTCGGGAGAGGTCACCCCTCCACTTT | NA | TRBJ1-6 | NA | TRBV30
CASSLAYRGHGYTF | TGTGCCAGCAGCTTAGCCTACAGGGGCCATGGCTACACCTTC | NA | TRBJ1-2 | TRBD1 | TRBV7-9
CSVGEGATNEKLFF | TGCAGCGTTGGAGAGGGGGCGACTAATGAAAAACTGTTTTTT | NA | TRBJ1-4 | TRBD1 | TRBV29-1
CASSRGRGDQPQHF | TGTGCCAGCTCACGCGGCAGGGGAGATCAGCCCCAGCATTTT | once | TRBJ1-5 | NA | TRBV18
CASRRLANTEAFF | TGTGCCAGCAGGAGGTTGGCGAACACTGAAGCTTTCTTT | NA | TRBJ1-1 | NA | TRBV2
CASSLLVDTEAFF | TGTGCCAGCAGCTTGCTGGTGGACACTGAAGCTTTCTTT | NA | TRBJ1-1 | NA | TRBV5-6
CASSRGELGSNQPQHF | TGTGCCAGCAGCAGAGGAGAGCTTGGGAGCAATCAGCCCCAGCATTTT | NA | TRBJ1-5 | NA | TRBV5-6
CASSLMVNTEAFF | TGTGCCAGCAGCCTGATGGTGAACACTGAAGCTTTCTTT | NA | TRBJ1-1 | NA | TRBV14
CASSEEGFQPQHF | TGTGCCAGCAGTGAAGAAGGGTTTCAGCCCCAGCATTTT | NA | TRBJ1-5 | NA | TRBV2
CASSPLDQETQYF | TGTGCCAGCTCACCATTGGACCAAGAGACCCAGTACTTC | NA | TRBJ2-5 | NA | TRBV18
CASSLYPNEQFF | TGTGCCAGCAGTTTATACCCCAATGAGCAGTTCTTC | NA | TRBJ2-1 | NA | TRBV28
CASRLPGQGARGNTIYF | TGTGCCAGCAGACTTCCGGGACAGGGGGCAAGGGGAAACACCATATATTTT | NA | TRBJ1-3 | TRBD1 | TRBV28
CASSDSDRGEDEQYF | TGTGCCAGCAGTGACTCGGACAGGGGCGAGGACGAGCAGTACTTC | NA | TRBJ2-7 | TRBD1 | TRBV6-4
CSAPRTAEAFF | TGCAGTGCCCCAAGGACAGCTGAAGCTTTCTTT | NA | TRBJ1-1 | NA | TRBV20-1
CASSSPSGGAADTQYF | TGCGCCAGCAGCTCCCCTAGCGGGGGGGCCGCAGATACGCAGTATTTT | NA | TRBJ2-3 | TRBD2 | TRBV5-1
CAWGGGRTYGYTF | TGTGCCTGGGGCGGGGGGCGTACCTATGGCTACACCTTC | NA | TRBJ1-2 | NA | TRBV30
CASSQVGGDRAFPLHF | TGCGCCAGCAGCCAAGTGGGGGGGGACAGGGCTTTTCCCCTCCACTTT | NA | TRBJ1-6 | TRBD1 | TRBV4-1
CASDSIGTKNIQYF | TGTGCCAGCGACTCTATTGGTACCAAAAACATTCAGTACTTC | once | TRBJ2-4 | NA | TRBV7-9
CASREGPYRGDQETQYF | TGTGCCAGCAGGGAAGGCCCGTACAGGGGCGACCAAGAGACCCAGTACTTC | NA | TRBJ2-5 | TRBD1 | TRBV6-1
CASSLGGGRYSNQPQHF | TGTGCCAGCAGCTTAGGGGGTGGGCGGTATAGCAATCAGCCCCAGCATTTT | NA | TRBJ1-5 | NA | TRBV7-2
CASSQDGQYNEKLFF | TGTGCCAGCAGCCAAGATGGACAGTACAATGAAAAACTGTTTTTT | NA | TRBJ1-4 | NA | TRBV14
CATSLGLSNQPQHF | TGTGCCACCAGTCTTGGCCTTAGCAATCAGCCCCAGCATTTT | NA | TRBJ1-5 | NA | TRBV24-1